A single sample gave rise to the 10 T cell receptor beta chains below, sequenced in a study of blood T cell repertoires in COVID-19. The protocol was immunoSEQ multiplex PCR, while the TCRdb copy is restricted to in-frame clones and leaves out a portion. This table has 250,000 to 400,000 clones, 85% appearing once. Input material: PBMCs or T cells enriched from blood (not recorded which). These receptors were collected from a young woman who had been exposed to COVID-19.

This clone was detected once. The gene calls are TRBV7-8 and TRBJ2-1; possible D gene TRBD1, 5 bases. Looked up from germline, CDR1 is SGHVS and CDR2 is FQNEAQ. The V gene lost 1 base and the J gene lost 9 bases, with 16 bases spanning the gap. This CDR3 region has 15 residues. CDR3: CASSLVRGLRVEQFF. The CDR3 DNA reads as TGTGCCAGCAGCTTAGTAAGGGGATTAAGGGTTGAGCAGTTCTTC.

CDR3 nucleotides: TGTGCCAGCAGCCAAGGGTCAGACGAGCAGTACTTC. This translates into CASSQGSDEQYF. V is TRBV3-1 (or the pseudogene TRBV3-2) and J is TRBJ2-7, with D unclear. The ends were cut back, 1 base at V and 5 bases at J, with 6 bases in the middle. Germline CDR1 and CDR2: LGHDT and YNNKEL (reference sequence). The CDR3 is 12 residues long.

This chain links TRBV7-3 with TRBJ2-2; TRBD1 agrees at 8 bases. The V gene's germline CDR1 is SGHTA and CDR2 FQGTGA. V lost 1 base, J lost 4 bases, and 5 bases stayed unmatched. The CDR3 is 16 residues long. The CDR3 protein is CASSLIHTGGTGELFF. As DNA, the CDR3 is TGTGCCAGCAGCTTAATTCACACAGGGGGCACCGGGGAGCTGTTTTTT.

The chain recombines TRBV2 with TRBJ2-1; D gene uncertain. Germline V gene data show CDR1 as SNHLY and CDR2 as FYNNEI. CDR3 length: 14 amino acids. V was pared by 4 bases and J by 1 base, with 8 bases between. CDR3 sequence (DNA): TGTGCCAGCAGTGGCGTGACTTCCTACAATGAGCAGTTCTTC. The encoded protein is CASSGVTSYNEQFF.

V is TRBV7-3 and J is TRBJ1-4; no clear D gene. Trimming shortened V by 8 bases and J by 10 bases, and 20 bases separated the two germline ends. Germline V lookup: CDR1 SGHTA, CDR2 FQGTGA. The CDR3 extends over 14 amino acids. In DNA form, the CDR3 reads TGTGCCAGCGGAACCTCGGGAATGAGTGGAAAACTGTTTTTT. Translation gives CASGTSGMSGKLFF.

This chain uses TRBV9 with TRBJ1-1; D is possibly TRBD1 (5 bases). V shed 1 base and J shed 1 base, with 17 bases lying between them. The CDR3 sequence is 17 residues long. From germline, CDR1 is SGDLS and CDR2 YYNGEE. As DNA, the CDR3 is TGTGCCAGCAGCGTACCAAGGGGTGAAGGCACGAACACTGAAGCTTTCTTT. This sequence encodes CASSVPRGEGTNTEAFF.

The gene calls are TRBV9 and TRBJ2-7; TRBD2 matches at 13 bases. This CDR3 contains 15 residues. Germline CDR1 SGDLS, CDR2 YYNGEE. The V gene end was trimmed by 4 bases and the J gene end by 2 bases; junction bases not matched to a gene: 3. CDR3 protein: CASSRTSGSPYEQYF. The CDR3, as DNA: TGTGCCAGCAGCCGGACTAGCGGGAGTCCCTACGAGCAGTACTTC.

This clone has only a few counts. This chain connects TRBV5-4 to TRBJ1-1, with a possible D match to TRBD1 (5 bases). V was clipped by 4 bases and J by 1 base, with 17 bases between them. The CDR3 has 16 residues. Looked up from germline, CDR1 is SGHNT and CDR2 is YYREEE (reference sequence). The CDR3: CASSPTVSKWNTEAFF. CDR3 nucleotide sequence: TGTGCCAGCAGCCCGACAGTTTCCAAGTGGAACACTGAAGCTTTCTTT.

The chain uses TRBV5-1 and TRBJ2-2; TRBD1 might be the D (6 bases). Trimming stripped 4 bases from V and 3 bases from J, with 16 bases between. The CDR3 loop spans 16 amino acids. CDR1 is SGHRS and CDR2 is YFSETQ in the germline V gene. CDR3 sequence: CASSPTTGKDTGELFF. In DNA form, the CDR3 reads TGCGCCAGCAGCCCAACCACAGGGAAGGACACCGGGGAGCTGTTTTTT.

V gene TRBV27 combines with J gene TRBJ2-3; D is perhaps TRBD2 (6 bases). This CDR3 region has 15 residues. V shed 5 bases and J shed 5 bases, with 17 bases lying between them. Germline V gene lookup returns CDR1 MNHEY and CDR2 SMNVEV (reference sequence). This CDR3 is CASSPSGFAGDTQYF. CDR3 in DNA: TGTGCCAGCAGTCCCAGCGGGTTCGCGGGAGATACGCAGTATTTT.